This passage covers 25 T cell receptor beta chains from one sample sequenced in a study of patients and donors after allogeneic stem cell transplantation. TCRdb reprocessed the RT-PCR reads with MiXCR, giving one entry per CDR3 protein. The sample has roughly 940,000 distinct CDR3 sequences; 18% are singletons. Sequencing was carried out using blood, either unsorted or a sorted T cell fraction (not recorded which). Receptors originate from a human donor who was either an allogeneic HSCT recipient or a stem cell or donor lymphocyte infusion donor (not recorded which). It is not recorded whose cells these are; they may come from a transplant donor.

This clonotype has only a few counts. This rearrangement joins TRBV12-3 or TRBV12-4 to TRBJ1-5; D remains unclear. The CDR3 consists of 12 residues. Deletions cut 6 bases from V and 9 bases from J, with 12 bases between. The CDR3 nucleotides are TGTGCCAGCAGGGACCTGCTCGGGCCCCAGCATTTT. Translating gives CASRDLLGPQHF.

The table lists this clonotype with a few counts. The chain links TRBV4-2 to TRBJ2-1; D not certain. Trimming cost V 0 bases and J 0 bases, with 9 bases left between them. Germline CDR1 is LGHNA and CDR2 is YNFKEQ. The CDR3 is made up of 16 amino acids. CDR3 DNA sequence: TGTGCCAGCAGCCAAGATGACCTGAGCTCCTACAATGAGCAGTTCTTC. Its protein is CASSQDDLSSYNEQFF.

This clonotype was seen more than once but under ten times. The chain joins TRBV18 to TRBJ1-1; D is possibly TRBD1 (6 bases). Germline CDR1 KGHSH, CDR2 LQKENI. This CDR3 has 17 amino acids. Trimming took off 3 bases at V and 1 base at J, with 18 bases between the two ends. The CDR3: CASSPGQFRVENTEAFF. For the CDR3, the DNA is TGTGCCAGCTCACCTGGACAGTTCAGGGTGGAGAACACTGAAGCTTTCTTT.

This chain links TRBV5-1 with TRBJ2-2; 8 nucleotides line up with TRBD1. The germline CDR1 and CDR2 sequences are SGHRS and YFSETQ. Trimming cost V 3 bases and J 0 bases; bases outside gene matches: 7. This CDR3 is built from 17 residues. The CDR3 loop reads CASSSRTGPSNTGELFF. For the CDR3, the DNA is TGCGCCAGCAGCTCCCGGACAGGGCCTTCGAACACCGGGGAGCTGTTTTTT.

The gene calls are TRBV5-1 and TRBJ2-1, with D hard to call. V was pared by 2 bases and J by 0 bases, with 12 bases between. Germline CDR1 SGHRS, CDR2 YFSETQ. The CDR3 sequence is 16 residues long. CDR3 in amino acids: CASSLGLSFSYNEQFF. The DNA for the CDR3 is TGCGCCAGCAGCTTAGGTCTCTCGTTCTCCTACAATGAGCAGTTCTTC.

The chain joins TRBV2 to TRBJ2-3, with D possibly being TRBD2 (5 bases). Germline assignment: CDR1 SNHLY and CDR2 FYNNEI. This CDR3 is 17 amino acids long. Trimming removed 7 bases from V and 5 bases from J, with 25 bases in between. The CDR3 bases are TGTGCCAGCACCGCCCAAGGTGGAGGAAGCGGAGGAGATACGCAGTATTTT. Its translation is CASTAQGGGSGGDTQYF. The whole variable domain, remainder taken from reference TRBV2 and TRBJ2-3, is EPEVTQTPSHQVTQMGQEVILRCVPISNHLYFYWYRQILGQKVEFLVSFYNNEISEKSEIFDDQFSVERPDGSNFTLKIRSTKLEDSAMYFCASTAQGGGSGGDTQYFGPGTRLTVL.

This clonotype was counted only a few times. For the CDR3, the DNA is TGTGCCAGCAGTTTAGGCGGACATGTTAGCAATCAGCCCCAGCATTTT. It specifies CASSLGGHVSNQPQHF. V and J are TRBV27 and TRBJ1-5; weak D call: TRBD1 (5 bases). The CDR3 runs 16 residues. Per germline, CDR1 MNHEY and CDR2 SMNVEV (reference sequence). Trimming took 2 bases from V and 0 from J, leaving 11 bases between them.

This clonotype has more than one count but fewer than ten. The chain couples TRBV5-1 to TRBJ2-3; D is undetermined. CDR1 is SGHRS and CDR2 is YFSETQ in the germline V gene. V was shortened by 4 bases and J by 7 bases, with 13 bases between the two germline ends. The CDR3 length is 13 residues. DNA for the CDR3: TGCGCCAGCAGCAGAGACCCCAGGTATACGCAGTATTTT. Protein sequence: CASSRDPRYTQYF.

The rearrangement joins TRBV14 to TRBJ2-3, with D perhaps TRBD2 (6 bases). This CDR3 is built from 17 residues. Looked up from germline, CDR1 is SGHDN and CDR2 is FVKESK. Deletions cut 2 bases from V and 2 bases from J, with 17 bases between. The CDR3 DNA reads TGTGCCAGCAGCCAACATGCACTCGGAGGGCCCACAGATACGCAGTATTTT. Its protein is CASSQHALGGPTDTQYF.

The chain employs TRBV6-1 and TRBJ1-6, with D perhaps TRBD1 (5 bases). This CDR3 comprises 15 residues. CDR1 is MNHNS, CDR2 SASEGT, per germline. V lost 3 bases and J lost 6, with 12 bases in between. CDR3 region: CASSEAGGFNSPLHF. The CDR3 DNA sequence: TGTGCCAGCAGTGAGGCGGGGGGATTTAATTCACCCCTCCACTTT.

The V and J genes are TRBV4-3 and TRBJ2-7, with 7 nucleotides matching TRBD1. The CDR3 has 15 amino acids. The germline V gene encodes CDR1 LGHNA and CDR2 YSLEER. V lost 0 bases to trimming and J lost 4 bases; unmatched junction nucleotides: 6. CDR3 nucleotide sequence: TGCGCCAGCAGCCAAGAAAGGGACAGCGATTACGAGCAGTACTTC. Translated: CASSQERDSDYEQYF.

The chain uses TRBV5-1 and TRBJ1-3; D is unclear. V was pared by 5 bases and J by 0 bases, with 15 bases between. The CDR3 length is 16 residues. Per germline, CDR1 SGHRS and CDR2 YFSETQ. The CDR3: CASRRTGSYSGNTIYF. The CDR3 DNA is TGCGCCAGCAGAAGGACCGGGTCCTACTCTGGAAACACCATATATTTT.

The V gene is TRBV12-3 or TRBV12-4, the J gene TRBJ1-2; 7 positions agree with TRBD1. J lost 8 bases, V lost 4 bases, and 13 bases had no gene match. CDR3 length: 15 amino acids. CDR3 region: CASSSNRGRSEGYTF. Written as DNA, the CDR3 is TGTGCCAGCAGTTCCAACAGGGGTAGATCAGAGGGCTACACCTTC.

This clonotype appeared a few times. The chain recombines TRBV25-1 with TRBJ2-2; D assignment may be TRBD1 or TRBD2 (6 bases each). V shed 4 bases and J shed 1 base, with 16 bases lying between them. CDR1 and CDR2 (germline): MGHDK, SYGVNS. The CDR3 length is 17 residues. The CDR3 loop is CASSARGGARNTGELFF. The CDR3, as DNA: TGTGCCAGCAGTGCCAGGGGAGGCGCAAGGAACACCGGGGAGCTGTTTTTT.

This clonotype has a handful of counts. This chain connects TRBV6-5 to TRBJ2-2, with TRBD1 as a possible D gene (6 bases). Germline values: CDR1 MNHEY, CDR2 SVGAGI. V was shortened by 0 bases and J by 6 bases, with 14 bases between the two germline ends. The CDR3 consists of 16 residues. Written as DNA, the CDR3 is TGTGCCAGCAGTTACTCGAGGGGGACAATCGCCGGGGAGCTGTTTTTT. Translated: CASSYSRGTIAGELFF.

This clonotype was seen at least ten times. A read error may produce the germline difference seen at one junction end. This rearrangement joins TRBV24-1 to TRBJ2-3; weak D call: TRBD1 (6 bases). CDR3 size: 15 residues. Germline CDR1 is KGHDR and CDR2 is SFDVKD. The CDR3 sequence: CATSDSPAGANTQYF. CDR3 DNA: TGTGCCACCAGCGATTCGCCCGCAGGGGCTAATACGCAGTATTTT.

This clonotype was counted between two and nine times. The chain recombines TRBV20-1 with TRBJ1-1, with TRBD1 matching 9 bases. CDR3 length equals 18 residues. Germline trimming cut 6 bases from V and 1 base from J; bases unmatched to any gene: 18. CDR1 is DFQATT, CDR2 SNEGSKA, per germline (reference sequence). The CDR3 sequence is CSAKEYRGRMVRNTEAFF. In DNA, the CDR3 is TGCAGTGCGAAAGAGTACAGGGGGCGGATGGTGCGGAACACTGAAGCTTTCTTT.

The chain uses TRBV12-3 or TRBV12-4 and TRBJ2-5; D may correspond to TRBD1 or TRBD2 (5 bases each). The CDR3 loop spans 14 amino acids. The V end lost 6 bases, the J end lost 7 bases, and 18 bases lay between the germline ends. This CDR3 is CASSPGTGRGTQYF. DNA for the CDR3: TGTGCCAGCAGCCCCGGGACGGGACGCGGGACCCAGTACTTC.

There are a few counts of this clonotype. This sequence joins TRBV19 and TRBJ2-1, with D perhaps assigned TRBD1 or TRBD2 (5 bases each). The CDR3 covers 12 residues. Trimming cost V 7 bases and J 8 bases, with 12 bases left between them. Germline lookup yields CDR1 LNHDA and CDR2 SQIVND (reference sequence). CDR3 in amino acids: CASTPVGDEQFF. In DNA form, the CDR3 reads TGTGCCAGTACCCCGGTGGGGGATGAGCAGTTCTTC. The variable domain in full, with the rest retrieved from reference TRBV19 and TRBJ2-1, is DGGITQSPKYLFRKEGQNVTLSCEQNLNHDAMYWYRQDPGQGLRLIYYSQIVNDFQKGDIAEGYSVSREKKESFPLTVTSAQKNPTAFYLCASTPVGDEQFFGPGTRLTVL.

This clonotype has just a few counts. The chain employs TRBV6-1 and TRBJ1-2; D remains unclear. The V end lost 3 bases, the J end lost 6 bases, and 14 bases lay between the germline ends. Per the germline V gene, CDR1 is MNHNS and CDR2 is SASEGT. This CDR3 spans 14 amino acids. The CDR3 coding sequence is TGTGCCAGCAGTGATACCGGGCCCTGGGATGGCTACACCTTC. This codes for CASSDTGPWDGYTF.

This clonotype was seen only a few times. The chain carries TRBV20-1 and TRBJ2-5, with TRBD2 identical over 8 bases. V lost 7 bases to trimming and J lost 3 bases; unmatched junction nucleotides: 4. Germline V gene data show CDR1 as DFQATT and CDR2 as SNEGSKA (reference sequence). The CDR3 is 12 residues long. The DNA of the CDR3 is TGCAGTGTCGGGAGGGCCAAAGAGACCCAGTACTTC. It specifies CSVGRAKETQYF.

In DNA form, the CDR3 reads TGCAGTGCTAGACAGGGGAAAGGCTATGGCTACACCTTC. This codes for CSARQGKGYGYTF. This chain connects TRBV20-1 to TRBJ1-2, with D possibly matching TRBD1 (6 bases). Germline V gene lookup returns CDR1 DFQATT and CDR2 SNEGSKA (reference sequence). Trimming removed 2 bases from V and 4 bases from J, with 11 bases in between. The CDR3 sequence is 13 residues long.

The CDR3 nucleotides read TGTGCCAGCAGGGATCCTAGCACAGATACGCAGTATTTT. As protein: CASRDPSTDTQYF. The chain couples TRBV2 to TRBJ2-3; D is unclear. The CDR3 totals 13 residues. Germline CDR1 SNHLY, CDR2 FYNNEI. Trimming removed 6 bases at V and 0 bases at J, with 7 bases between.

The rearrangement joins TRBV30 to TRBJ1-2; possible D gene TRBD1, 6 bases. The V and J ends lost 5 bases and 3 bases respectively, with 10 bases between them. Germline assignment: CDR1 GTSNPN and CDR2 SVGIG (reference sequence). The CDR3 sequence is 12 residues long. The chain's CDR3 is CAWGQRDYGYTF. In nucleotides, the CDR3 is TGTGCCTGGGGACAGCGTGACTATGGCTACACCTTC.

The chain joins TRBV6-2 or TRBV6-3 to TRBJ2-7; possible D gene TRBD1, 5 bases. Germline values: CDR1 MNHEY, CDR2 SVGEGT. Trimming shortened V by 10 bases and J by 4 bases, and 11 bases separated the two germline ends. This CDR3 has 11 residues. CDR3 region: CAIARGYEQYF. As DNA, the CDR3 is TGTGCCATCGCAAGGGGATACGAGCAGTACTTC.